The T cell receptor (beta chain) described here comes from a study of control samples from healthy donors and cancer patients. Method: immunoSEQ multiplex PCR; TCRdb's copy keeps in-frame clones and lacks some. Among roughly 160,000 clones, approximately 86% were seen once, and the ten largest hold roughly 5%. This clone was seen just once. The sequence was obtained from a woman in her 30s in good health. Specimen: blood.

The CDR3 DNA reads as TGTGCCAGCAGCCCGGGCCAATTCTACGAGCAGTACTTC. This gives the protein CASSPGQFYEQYF. The rearrangement uses TRBV3-1 (or the pseudogene TRBV3-2) and TRBJ2-7; D is unclear. There are 13 residues in the CDR3. Germline values: CDR1 LGHDT, CDR2 YNNKEL (reference sequence). Trimming removed 4 bases from V and 3 bases from J, with 10 bases in between.